This T cell receptor (beta chain) originates from a study of identical twins. J lost 2 bases, V lost 1 base, and 7 bases had no gene match. CDR3 length: 17 amino acids. Looked up from germline, CDR1 is SGHVS and CDR2 is FQNEAQ. Template switching, a step in the protocol, added a universal primer site, and cDNA carried unique molecular identifiers. MiXCR was run by TCRdb on the 5' RACE reads, yielding one entry per CDR3 protein. The table shows 280,000 or so distinct CDR3 sequences, with about 8.3% occurring only once. These records were also assigned to another study, of yellow fever vaccine responses in identical twins.

Material: memory (CD45RO+) T cells sorted from blood. This TCR derives from a woman between 18 and 30 years old in good health. This chain joins TRBV7-8 and TRBJ2-5; 10 bases map to TRBD2. Here the CDR3 DNA reads TGTGCCAGCAGCTTAGAAGCCGGGACTAGCGTTCAAGAGACCCAGTACTTC. Its protein is CASSLEAGTSVQETQYF.